This T cell receptor beta chain is from a study of beta chain features in type 1 diabetes. Reverse transcription of all isolated RNA meant that expressed TCRB transcripts were sequenced. Libraries were prepared by immunoSEQ multiplex PCR; TCRdb keeps only in-frame clonotypes and omits some of them. The table lists 350,000 to 450,000 clones, about 14% of them singletons. The TCR comes from a woman between 18 and 30 years old in good health. Sample: naive CD4+ T cells from blood.

The CDR3 region is CSLTDRKNTEAFF. CDR3 nucleotides: TGCAGCCTGACGGACAGGAAGAACACTGAAGCTTTCTTT. The rearrangement links TRBV29-1 to TRBJ1-1, with 7 bases that match TRBD1. This CDR3 has 13 residues. Germline values: CDR1 SQVTM, CDR2 ANQGSEA. The junction had 7 bases not matched to a gene; V was cut back by 8 bases and J by 1 base.